This record concerns one TCR beta chain sequence. This entry is derived from a study of CD8 T cells in Susac syndrome. Overall study context: Intravenous immunoglobulin alone or corticosteroids were being given to patients with Susac syndrome at blood draw, unless they were therapy-naive.

Looked up from germline, CDR1 is MDHEN and CDR2 is SYDVKM. Trimming cost V 6 bases and J 11 bases; bases outside gene matches: 14. The CDR3 has 15 residues. RNA amounts of 0.5 to 1 ug underwent reverse transcription with random hexamers. TCR beta CDR3 was amplified by immunoSEQ multiplex PCR. This amplification extended across 54 Vbeta and 13 Jbeta segments. TCRdb used MiXCR to reprocess the immunoSEQ multiplex PCR reads, holding one entry per CDR3 protein. This table holds some 96,000 distinct CDR3 sequences, just under 95% found once. The receptor comes from a human donor with Susac syndrome. Sequencing was performed on CD4+ T cells from PBMCs. V gene TRBV28 combines with J gene TRBJ1-5, with 9 bases that match TRBD1. In DNA form, the CDR3 reads TGTGCCAGCAGCTCCGGGACAGGGCCCCTCGGGGCCCAGCATTTT. Residues: CASSSGTGPLGAQHF. Based on the CDR3 plus reference TRBV28 and TRBJ1-5, the full variable domain is DVKVTQSSRYLVKRTGEKVFLECVQDMDHENMFWYRQDPGLGLRLIYFSYDVKMKEKGDIPEGYSVSREKKERFSLILESASTNQTSMYLCASSSGTGPLGAQHFGDGTRLSIL.